Listed here are 2 T cell receptor beta chains from one sample, sequenced in a study of cytomegalovirus exposure and HLA in healthy donors. Primers included in the PCR were 60 Vbeta and 13 Jbeta primers. The protocol was immunoSEQ multiplex PCR, while the TCRdb copy is restricted to in-frame clones and leaves out a portion. The data show about 95,000 clones, with 77% seen just once and approximately 5% held by the top ten. Sequenced material: PBMCs. The receptors were gathered from a woman in her 40s in good health and CMV-seronegative.

The chain uses TRBV2 and TRBJ2-3; 7 nucleotides agree with TRBD1. After removal of 8 bases from V and 2 bases from J, the junction contained 4 bases not matched to a gene. This CDR3 spans 13 amino acids. Germline V gives CDR1 SNHLY, CDR2 FYNNEI. The CDR3 sequence: CASSGQPTDTQYF. CDR3 coding DNA: TGTGCCAGCTCGGGACAGCCCACAGATACGCAGTATTTT.

The V gene is TRBV5-1, the J gene TRBJ2-5, with TRBD1 matching 11 bases. This CDR3 contains 15 residues. Germline V lookup: CDR1 SGHRS, CDR2 YFSETQ. Trimming at V came to 5 bases and at J to 5 bases, leaving 8 bases not matched to a gene. The CDR3 loop is CASRPGQGASETQYF. CDR3 nucleotides: TGCGCCAGCAGACCAGGACAGGGGGCCAGCGAGACCCAGTACTTC.